The 5 T cell receptor beta chains below were found in one sample sequenced in a study of cytomegalovirus exposure and HLA in healthy donors (TCRdb year 2017). Libraries were made using the immunoSEQ multiplex PCR assay. A mixture of 60 forward primers for TCR Vbeta segments and 13 reverse primers for TCR Jbeta segments was used in the multiplex PCR. Imported from immuneACCESS, the table was reduced by TCRdb to in-frame sequences with V and J called. These copies leave out some clones; in studies compared against another copy, an unresolved V gene accounts for under half, and the cause of the remainder is not known. Within this sample are more than 85,000 clones, with around 73% of them counted one time only. The ten most abundant clones make up around 7.7% of the sample. Material: PBMCs. These receptors were obtained from a man aged 35 to 55 in good health and CMV-seronegative.

This clone has more than one count but fewer than ten. This chain links TRBV28 with TRBJ1-1; D remains ambiguous. The CDR3 is 12 residues long. Germline CDR1 and CDR2: MDHEN and SYDVKM. With 5 bases removed from V and 5 bases from J, the gap between germline ends came to 9 bases. DNA of the CDR3: TGTGCCAGCAGTAGGAGGAGGACTGAAGCTTTCTTT. Residues: CASSRRRTEAFF.

This clone came up a few times. J is TRBJ1-5 and V is TRBV7-2; no clear D. The V and J ends lost 4 bases and 1 base respectively, with 8 bases between them. CDR1 and CDR2 (germline): SGHTA, FQGNSA. The length of the CDR3 is 14 residues. The CDR3 loop is CASSWQSSNQPQHF. DNA for the CDR3: TGTGCCAGCAGCTGGCAATCAAGCAATCAGCCCCAGCATTTT. The variable domain in full, completed from reference TRBV7-2 and TRBJ1-5, reads GAGVSQSPSNKVTEKGKDVELRCDPISGHTALYWYRQSLGQGLEFLIYFQGNSAPDKSGLPSDRFSAERTGGSVSTLTIQRTQQEDSAVYLCASSWQSSNQPQHFGDGTRLSIL.

This clone was seen once. In DNA form, the CDR3 reads TGCGCCAGCAGCCAAGTGACAGGGGTGGAAAAACTGTTTTTT. Translating gives CASSQVTGVEKLFF. The V gene is TRBV4-1, the J gene TRBJ1-4; 8 bases are a match to TRBD1. Germline CDR1 and CDR2: MGHRA and YSYEKL. The CDR3 is 14 amino acids. The V segment lost 1 base and the J segment 8 bases; nucleotides outside the gene matches: 3.

In this sample, this clone turned up a few times. The sample carries other DNA sequences with the same CDR3. The chain combines TRBV7-2 with TRBJ2-7; D remains ambiguous. Germline lookup yields CDR1 SGHTA and CDR2 FQGNSA. V dropped 1 base and J dropped 0 bases, with 7 bases sitting between them. The CDR3 is made up of 14 amino acids. The CDR3 DNA reads TGTGCCAGCAGCTTAGGTCTAGACTCCTACGAGCAGTACTTC. Translated: CASSLGLDSYEQYF.

The chain has TRBV29-1 and TRBJ2-1; 9 positions agree with TRBD2. CDR1 SQVTM and CDR2 ANQGSEA come from the germline V gene. Losses at the gene ends were 4 bases for V and 3 bases for J; bases not matched to a gene: 4. The CDR3 has 14 residues. The CDR3 DNA is TGCAGCGTTGGCGCTAGCGGGGTCTACAATGAGCAGTTCTTC. Protein product: CSVGASGVYNEQFF.